Each of the 9 T cell receptor beta chains below was sequenced from the same sample in a study of siplizumab effects on memory and regulatory T cells. Here immunoSEQ multiplex PCR was the method, and the copy in TCRdb shows in-frame clones only, minus some. The sample holds about 100,000 clones, 91% seen once. The specimen was CD4+ T cells sorted from blood. Receptors originate from a human donor in good health. Some clones in this sample may be carry-over from other donors' samples.

This chain links TRBV11-2 with TRBJ2-1; TRBD1 agrees at 12 bases. Germline V gene lookup returns CDR1 SGHAT and CDR2 FQNNGV. The length of the CDR3 is 16 residues. The junction had 2 bases not matched to a gene; V was cut back by 4 bases and J by 1 base. The CDR3 DNA reads TGTGCCAGCAGCTCGGGACAGGGGGCTTCCTACAATGAGCAGTTCTTC. This sequence encodes CASSSGQGASYNEQFF.

This chain connects TRBV10-3 to TRBJ1-2; possible D gene TRBD1, 5 bases. Per the germline V gene, CDR1 is ENHRY and CDR2 is SYGVKD. Trimming removed 0 bases at V and 6 bases at J, with 11 bases between. The CDR3 extends over 14 amino acids. The chain's CDR3 is CAISESGGVDGYTF. The CDR3 coding sequence is TGTGCCATCAGTGAGTCGGGGGGGGTAGATGGCTACACCTTC.

V and J are TRBV5-1 and TRBJ2-5; TRBD1 matches 7 bases. The germline gives CDR1 SGHRS, CDR2 YFSETQ. This CDR3 is built from 15 residues. V lost 4 bases to trimming and J lost 5 bases; unmatched junction nucleotides: 11. CDR3 in amino acids: CASSTGQALRETQYF. In DNA, the CDR3 is TGCGCCAGCAGCACCGGACAGGCGTTGAGGGAGACCCAGTACTTC.

CDR3 loop: CATSSPGLAGDTTGELFF. The DNA of the CDR3 is TGTGCCACCAGCAGCCCGGGACTAGCGGGAGATACCACCGGGGAGCTGTTTTTT. This chain joins TRBV15 and TRBJ2-2; 14 nucleotides line up with TRBD2. The ends lost 3 bases at V and 4 bases at J; junction bases unmatched: 7. The CDR3 contains 18 residues. Germline V lookup: CDR1 LNHNV, CDR2 YYDKDF (reference sequence).

V gene TRBV19 combines with J gene TRBJ1-3, with D possibly TRBD1 on 5 matching bases. V lost 3 bases to trimming and J lost 0 bases, with 12 bases between them. This CDR3 comprises 16 residues. CDR1 is LNHDA, CDR2 SQIVND, per germline (reference sequence). The CDR3 nucleotides read TGTGCCAGTAGTATTCCGGACAAACGCTCTGGAAACACCATATATTTT. It yields the protein CASSIPDKRSGNTIYF.

J is TRBJ1-3 and V is TRBV5-6, with D tentatively TRBD1 (6 bases). This CDR3 is built from 16 residues. V lost 5 bases and J 1 base, leaving 16 bases between the germline ends. Germline CDR1 reads SGHDT; CDR2 reads YYEEEE. CDR3 sequence reads: CASRFQGSMSGNTIYF. The CDR3 nucleotides read TGTGCCAGCAGATTCCAGGGGAGTATGTCTGGAAACACCATATATTTT.

The chain employs TRBV15 and TRBJ2-4; 7 positions match TRBD1. The V gene end was trimmed by 4 bases and the J gene end by 5 bases; junction bases not matched to a gene: 17. Looked up from germline, CDR1 is LNHNV and CDR2 is YYDKDF (reference sequence). The CDR3 has 18 residues. CDR3 loop: CATSTKKRGQGFQNIQYF. The CDR3 DNA sequence: TGTGCCACCAGCACCAAAAAGAGGGGGCAGGGGTTTCAAAACATTCAGTACTTC.

The chain uses TRBV21-1 and TRBJ1-1. TRBV21-1 is flagged as a pseudogene. CDR3 length: 18 amino acids. The CDR3 reads CANVYRDAGGLLNTEAFF. The CDR3 bases are TGTGCCAACGTTTACAGGGACGCGGGGGGCCTTTTGAACACTGAAGCTTTCTTT.

The rearrangement links TRBV6-5 to TRBJ2-3; possibly TRBD2 for D (6 bases). V was pared by 6 bases and J by 4 bases, with 17 bases between. The V gene's germline CDR1 is MNHEY and CDR2 SVGAGI. The CDR3 has 15 amino acids. Here the CDR3 DNA reads TGTGCCAGCAGAATGAGCGGGTTAGGCGCAGATACGCAGTATTTT. It codes for CASRMSGLGADTQYF.